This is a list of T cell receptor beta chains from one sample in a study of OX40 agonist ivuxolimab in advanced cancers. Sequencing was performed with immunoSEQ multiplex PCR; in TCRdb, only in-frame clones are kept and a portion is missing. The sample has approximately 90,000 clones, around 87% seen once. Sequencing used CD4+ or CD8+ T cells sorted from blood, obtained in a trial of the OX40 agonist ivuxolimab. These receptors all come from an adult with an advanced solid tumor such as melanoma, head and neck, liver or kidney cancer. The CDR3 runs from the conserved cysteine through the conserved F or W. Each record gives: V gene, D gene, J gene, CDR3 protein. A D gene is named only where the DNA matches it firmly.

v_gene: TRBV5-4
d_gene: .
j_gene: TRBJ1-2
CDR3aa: CASSSERGYTF

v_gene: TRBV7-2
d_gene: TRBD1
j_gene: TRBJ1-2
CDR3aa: CASSLAGTATYGYTF

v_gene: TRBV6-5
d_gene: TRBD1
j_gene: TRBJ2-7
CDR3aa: CASSTNRGPSYEQYF

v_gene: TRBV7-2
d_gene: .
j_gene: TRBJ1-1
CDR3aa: CASSLGWGTEAFF

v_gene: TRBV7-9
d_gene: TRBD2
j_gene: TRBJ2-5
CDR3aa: CASSQLAGAETQYF

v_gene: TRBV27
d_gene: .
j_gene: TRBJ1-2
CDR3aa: CASSWDGAYGYTF

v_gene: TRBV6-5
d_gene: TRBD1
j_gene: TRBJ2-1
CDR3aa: CASNRGHRGNEQFF

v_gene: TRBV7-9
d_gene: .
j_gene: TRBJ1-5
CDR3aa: CASSLGGDQPQHF

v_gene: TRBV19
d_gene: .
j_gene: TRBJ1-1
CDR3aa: CGSGHTEAFF

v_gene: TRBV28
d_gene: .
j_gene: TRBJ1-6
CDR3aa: CASSFGLNNSPLHF

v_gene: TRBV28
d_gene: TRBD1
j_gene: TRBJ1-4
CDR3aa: CASSKQGLGEKLFF

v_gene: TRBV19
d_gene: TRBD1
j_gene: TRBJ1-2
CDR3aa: CASSTPGQMSYGYTF

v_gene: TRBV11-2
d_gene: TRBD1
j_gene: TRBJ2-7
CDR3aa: CASRQAGTAQIYEQYF

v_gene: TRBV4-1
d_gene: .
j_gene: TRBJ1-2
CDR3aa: CASSQEPGDGYTF

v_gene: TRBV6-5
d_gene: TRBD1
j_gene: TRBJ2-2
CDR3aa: CASSWGQYGGELFF

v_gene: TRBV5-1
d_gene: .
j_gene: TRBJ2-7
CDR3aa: CASSPTGSYEQYF

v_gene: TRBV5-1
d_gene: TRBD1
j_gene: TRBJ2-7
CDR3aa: CASSFISTQGAREQYF

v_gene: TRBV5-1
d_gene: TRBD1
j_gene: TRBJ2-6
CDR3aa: CASSLGGTGASGANVLTF

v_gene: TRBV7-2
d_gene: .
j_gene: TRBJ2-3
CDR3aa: CASSLAAGMTDTQYF

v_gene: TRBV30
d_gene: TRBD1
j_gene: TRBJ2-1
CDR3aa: CAWSTGTGGFNEQFF

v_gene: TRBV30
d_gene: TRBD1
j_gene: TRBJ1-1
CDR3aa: CAWSVTRQGGTEAFF

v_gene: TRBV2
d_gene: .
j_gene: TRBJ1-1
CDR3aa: CASSEGRGVGNTEAFF